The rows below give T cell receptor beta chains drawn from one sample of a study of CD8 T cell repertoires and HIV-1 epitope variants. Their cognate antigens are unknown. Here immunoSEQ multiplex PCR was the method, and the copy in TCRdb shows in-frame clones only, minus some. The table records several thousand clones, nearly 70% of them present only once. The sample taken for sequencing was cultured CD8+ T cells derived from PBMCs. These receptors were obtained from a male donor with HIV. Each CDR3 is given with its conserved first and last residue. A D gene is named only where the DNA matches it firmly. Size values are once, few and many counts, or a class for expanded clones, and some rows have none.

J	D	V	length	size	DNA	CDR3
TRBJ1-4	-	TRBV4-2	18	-	TGTGCCAGCAGCCAAGATCTGGCAGGGGAAGAAACTAATGAAAAACTGTTTTTT	CASSQDLAGEETNEKLFF
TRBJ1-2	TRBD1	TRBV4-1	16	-	TGCGCCAGCAGCCAAGAGGTCGACAGGGTGATTGAGGGCTACACCTTC	CASSQEVDRVIEGYTF
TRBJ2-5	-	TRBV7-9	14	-	TGTGCCAGCAGCTCGACCCAGGGTTTAGAGACCCAGTACTTC	CASSSTQGLETQYF
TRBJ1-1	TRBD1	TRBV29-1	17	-	TGCAGCGCGGCAGGGACAGCCGGAGAGGTTTTGAACACTGAAGCTTTCTTT	CSAAGTAGEVLNTEAFF
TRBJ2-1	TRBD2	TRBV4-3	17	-	TGCGCCAGCAGCCAAGAAGGGCGGGGGGGCCCCTACAATGAGCAGTTCTTC	CASSQEGRGGPYNEQFF
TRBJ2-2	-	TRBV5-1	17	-	TGCGCCAGCAGCTCGACCCCGGGACTTACGAACACCGGGGAGCTGTTTTTT	CASSSTPGLTNTGELFF
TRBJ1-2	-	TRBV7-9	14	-	TGTGCCAGCAGCTTAGAAGGCAGTAACTATGGCTACACCTTC	CASSLEGSNYGYTF
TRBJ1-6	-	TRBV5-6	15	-	TGTGCCAGCAGCTTCCTCCAGGGCGTGAATTCACCCCTCCACTTT	CASSFLQGVNSPLHF
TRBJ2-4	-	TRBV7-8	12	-	TGTGCCTTGGGGGAGGACCAAAACATTCAGTACTTC	CALGEDQNIQYF
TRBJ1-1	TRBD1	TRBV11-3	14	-	TGTGCCAGCAGCTCGACCTCAGGGGGCACTGAAGCTTTCTTT	CASSSTSGGTEAFF
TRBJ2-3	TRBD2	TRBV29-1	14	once	TGCAGCGTTGCGGGGGGAGTAGGCACAGATACGCAGTATTTT	CSVAGGVGTDTQYF
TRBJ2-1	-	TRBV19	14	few	TGTGCCAGTAGTATGTCGGGACTTTACAATGAGCAGTTCTTC	CASSMSGLYNEQFF
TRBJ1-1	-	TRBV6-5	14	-	TGTGCCAGCAGTTACGCGGGGTACGGCACTGAAGCTTTCTTT	CASSYAGYGTEAFF
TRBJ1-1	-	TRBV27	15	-	TGTGCCAGCACGAAAAATACGGGACGTTTGGCTGAAGCTTTCTTT	CASTKNTGRLAEAFF
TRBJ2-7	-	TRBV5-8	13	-	TGTGCCAGCAGCTTGGGAGAGGTCTACGAGCAGTACTTC	CASSLGEVYEQYF
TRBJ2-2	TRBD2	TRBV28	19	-	TGTGCCAGCAGTTTTGAGGGCGGGGGGGCCCCTTCCGACACCGGGGAGCTGTTTTTT	CASSFEGGGAPSDTGELFF
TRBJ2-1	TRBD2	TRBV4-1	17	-	TGCGCCAGCAGCCAAGACCGCCCTAGCGGGGTTTACAATGAGCAGTTCTTC	CASSQDRPSGVYNEQFF
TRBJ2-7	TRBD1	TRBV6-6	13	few	TGTGCCAGCAGTTACCAGGGGGTGAACGAGCAGTACTTC	CASSYQGVNEQYF
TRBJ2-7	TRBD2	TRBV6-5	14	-	TGTGCCAGCAGTCAGACTAGCTTCCCCTACGAGCAGTACTTC	CASSQTSFPYEQYF
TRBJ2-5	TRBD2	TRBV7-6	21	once	TGTGCCAGCAGCCTCTCCGGGACTAGCGGGGGGGGCAGTGGGGTCCAAGAGACCCAGTACTTC	CASSLSGTSGGGSGVQETQYF
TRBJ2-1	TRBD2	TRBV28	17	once	TGTGCCAGCAGTTTAGTCGTCGGACTAGCGGGGGGTGGTGAGCAGTTCTTC	CASSLVVGLAGGGEQFF
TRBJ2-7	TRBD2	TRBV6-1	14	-	TGTGCCAGCAGTTCGACTAGCGGGAGCGACGAGCAGTACTTC	CASSSTSGSDEQYF
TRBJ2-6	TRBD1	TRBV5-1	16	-	TGCGCCAGCACCCACCGACAGGGGTCTGGGGCCAACGTCCTGACTTTC	CASTHRQGSGANVLTF
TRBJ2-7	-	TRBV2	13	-	TGTGCCAGCAGCGCGGGACAATTCTACGAGCAGTACTTC	CASSAGQFYEQYF
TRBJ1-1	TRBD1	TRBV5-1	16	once	TGCGCCAGCAGCCAAGGTTTGGTACAGGGGAGCACTGAAGCTTTCTTT	CASSQGLVQGSTEAFF
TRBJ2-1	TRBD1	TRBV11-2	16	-	TGTGCCAGCAGCTTAGCCGACAGGGACTCCTACAATGAGCAGTTCTTC	CASSLADRDSYNEQFF
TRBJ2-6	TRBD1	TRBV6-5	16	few	TGTGCCAGCAGTTACACAGGGGGCTCTGGGGCCAACGTCCTGACTTTC	CASSYTGGSGANVLTF
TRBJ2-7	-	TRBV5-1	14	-	TGCGCCAGCAGGCCACCAGACAGGATTGGGGAGCAGTACTTC	CASRPPDRIGEQYF
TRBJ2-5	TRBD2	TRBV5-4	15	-	TGTGCCAGCAGTAGACTAGCGGGGGGCCAAGAGACCCAGTACTTC	CASSRLAGGQETQYF